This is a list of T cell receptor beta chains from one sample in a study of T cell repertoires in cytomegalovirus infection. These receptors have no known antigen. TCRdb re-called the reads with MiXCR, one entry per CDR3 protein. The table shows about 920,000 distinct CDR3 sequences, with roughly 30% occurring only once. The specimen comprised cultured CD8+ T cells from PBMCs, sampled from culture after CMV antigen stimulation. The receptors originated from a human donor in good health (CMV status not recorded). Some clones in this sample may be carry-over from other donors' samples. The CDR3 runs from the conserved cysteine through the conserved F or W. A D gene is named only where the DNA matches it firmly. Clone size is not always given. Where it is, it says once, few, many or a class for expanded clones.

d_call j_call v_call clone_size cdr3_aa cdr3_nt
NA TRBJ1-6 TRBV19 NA CASSPGPTPNSPLHF TGTGCCAGTAGTCCCGGACCGACGCCAAATTCACCCCTCCACTTT
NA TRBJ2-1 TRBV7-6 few CASSLIAAPYNEQFF TGTGCCAGCAGCTTAATCGCAGCCCCCTACAATGAGCAGTTCTTC
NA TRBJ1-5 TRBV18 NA CASSPLQGRGDSNQPQHF TGTGCCAGCTCACCACTACAGGGTAGGGGTGATAGCAATCAGCCCCAGCATTTT
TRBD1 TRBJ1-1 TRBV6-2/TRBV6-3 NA CASSYRGLETEAFF TGTGCCAGCAGTTACAGGGGGCTGGAGACTGAAGCTTTCTTT
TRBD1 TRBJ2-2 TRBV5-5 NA CASSLGPGQGIGELFF TGTGCCAGCAGCTTGGGCCCGGGACAGGGAATCGGGGAGCTGTTTTTT
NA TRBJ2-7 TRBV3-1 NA CASSDDNSYEQYF TGTGCCAGCAGCGATGACAACTCCTACGAGCAGTACTTC
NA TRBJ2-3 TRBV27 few CASSLSSRAELADTQYF TGTGCCAGCAGTTTATCGAGCAGGGCAGAATTAGCAGATACGCAGTATTTT
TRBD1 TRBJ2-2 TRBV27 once CASSLKGAANTGELFF TGTGCCAGCAGTTTAAAGGGGGCTGCGAACACCGGGGAGCTGTTTTTT
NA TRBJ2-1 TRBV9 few CASSVDTAYNEQFF TGTGCCAGCAGCGTAGATACAGCTTACAATGAGCAGTTCTTC
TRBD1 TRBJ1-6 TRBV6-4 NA CASSDVGTGFSLLHF TGTGCCAGCAGTGATGTTGGGACAGGGTTTTCACTCCTCCACTTT
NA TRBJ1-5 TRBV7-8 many CASSLQGRNQPQHF TGTGCCAGCAGCTTACAGGGCCGCAATCAGCCCCAGCATTTT
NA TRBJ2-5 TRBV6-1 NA CTSRKQAQQETQYF TGTACCAGCAGGAAACAGGCGCAACAAGAGACCCAGTACTTT
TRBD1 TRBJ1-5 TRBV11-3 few CASSLNPSRDRNLHSNQPQHF TGTGCCAGCAGCTTAAACCCTTCCCGGGACAGGAACCTTCATAGCAATCAGCCCCAGCATTTT
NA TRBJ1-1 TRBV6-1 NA CATTGYTEAFF TGTGCCACAACAGGGTACACTGAAGCTTTCTTT
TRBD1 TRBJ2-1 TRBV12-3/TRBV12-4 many CASSHTGASYNEQFF TGTGCCAGCAGCCATACAGGGGCCTCCTACAATGAGCAGTTCTTC
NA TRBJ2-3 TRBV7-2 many CASSLNGPIGTDTQYF TGTGCCAGCAGCTTAAATGGCCCGATCGGCACAGATACGCAGTATTTT
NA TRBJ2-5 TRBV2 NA CASKVETQYF TGTGCCAGCAAGGTGGAGACCCAGTACTTC
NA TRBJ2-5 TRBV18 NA CASSPYANAGQETQYF TGTGCCAGCTCACCATATGCCAACGCGGGGCAAGAGACCCAGTACTTC
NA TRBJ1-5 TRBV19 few CASRWGRGSGWSNQPQHF TGTGCCAGTAGATGGGGGAGGGGATCCGGGTGGAGCAATCAGCCCCAGCATTTT
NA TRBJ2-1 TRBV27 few CASSLAGAGDYNEQFF TGTGCCAGCAGTCTGGCAGGGGCGGGGGATTACAATGAGCAGTTCTTC
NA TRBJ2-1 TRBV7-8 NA CASSLGVWERRDYNEQFF TGTGCCAGCAGCTTAGGGGTTTGGGAGCGGAGGGATTACAATGAGCAGTTCTTC
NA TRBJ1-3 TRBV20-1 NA CSTRESGSTGNTIYF TGCAGTACTAGAGAGTCGGGATCGACTGGAAACACCATATATTTT
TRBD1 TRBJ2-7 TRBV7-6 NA CASSLTQGAKTYEQYF TGTGCCAGCAGCTTGACCCAGGGGGCTAAGACCTACGAGCAGTACTTC
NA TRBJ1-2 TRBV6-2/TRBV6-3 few CASSHITPAYGYTF TGTGCCAGCAGTCACATTACTCCGGCCTATGGCTACACCTTC
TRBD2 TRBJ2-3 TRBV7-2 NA CASSLVTSGGGRQYF TGTGCCAGCAGCTTAGTGACTAGCGGGGGGGGCAGACAGTATTTT
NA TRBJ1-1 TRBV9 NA CASSVGPSPGTEAFF TGTGCCAGCAGCGTAGGTCCCAGCCCTGGCACTGAAGCTTTCTTT
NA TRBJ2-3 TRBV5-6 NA CASSYSTVAGDTQYF TGTGCCAGCAGCTATAGCACCGTGGCAGGGGATACGCAGTATTTT
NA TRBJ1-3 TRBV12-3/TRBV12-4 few CASSPAGHRGNTIYF TGTGCCAGCAGCCCTGCGGGACACCGGGGAAACACCATATATTTT
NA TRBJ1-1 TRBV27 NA CASSSLGMNTEAFF TGTGCCAGCAGTTCCCTTGGGATGAACACTGAAGCTTTCTTT
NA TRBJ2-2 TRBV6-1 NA CAVQKVNTGELFF TGTGCCGTACAGAAGGTTAACACCGGGGAGCTGTTTTTT
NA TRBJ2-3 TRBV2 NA CASRTGLLNTDTQYF TGTGCCAGCAGAACGGGACTCTTAAACACAGATACGCAGTATTTT
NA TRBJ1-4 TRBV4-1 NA CASSPMGSFEKLFF TGCGCCAGCAGCCCGATGGGGAGCTTTGAAAAACTGTTTTTT
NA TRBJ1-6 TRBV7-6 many CASSSLARQGYSPLHF TGTGCCAGCAGCTCATTGGCGCGCCAGGGGTATTCACCCCTCCACTTT
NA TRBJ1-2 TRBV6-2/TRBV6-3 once CASSPAPIRGYTF TGTGCCAGCAGCCCCGCTCCAATTCGGGGCTACACCTTC
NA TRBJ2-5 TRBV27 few CASYGGETQYF TGTGCCAGTTACGGGGGAGAGACCCAGTACTTC
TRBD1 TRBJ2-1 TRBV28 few CASRATDRGRRNEQFF TGTGCCAGCAGAGCGACGGACAGGGGGCGTAGGAATGAGCAGTTCTTC
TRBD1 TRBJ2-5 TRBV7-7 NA CASSSTPGQGETQYF TGTGCTAGCAGCTCGACACCGGGACAGGGAGAGACCCAGTACTTC
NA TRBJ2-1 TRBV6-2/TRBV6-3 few CASQVGGSDGNEQFF TGTGCCAGCCAGGTCGGGGGCTCTGACGGCAATGAGCAGTTCTTC
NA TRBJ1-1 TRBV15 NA CATSSLGWGRPEAFF TGTGCCACCAGCTCACTTGGATGGGGCAGGCCTGAAGCTTTCTTT
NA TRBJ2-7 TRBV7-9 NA CASSSQGTYEQYF TGTGCCAGCAGCTCACAGGGAACCTACGAGCAGTACTTC
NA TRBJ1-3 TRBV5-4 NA CASSLAESDSGNTIYF TGTGCCAGCAGCTTGGCTGAATCCGACTCTGGAAACACCATATATTTT
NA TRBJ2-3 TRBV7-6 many CASSLEHPGRYHSFTQYF TGTGCCAGCAGCTTAGAGCATCCGGGACGCTACCATTCCTTTACGCAGTATTTT
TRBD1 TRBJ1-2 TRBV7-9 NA CASSYPDRGNGYTF TGTGCCAGCAGCTACCCAGACAGGGGGAATGGCTACACCTTC
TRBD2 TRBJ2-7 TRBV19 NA CASSTGGLVSDEQYF TGTGCCAGTAGTACCGGCGGACTAGTTTCGGACGAGCAGTACTTC
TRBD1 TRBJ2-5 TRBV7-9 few CASSRQGTETQYF TGTGCCAGCAGTCGACAGGGGACAGAGACCCAGTACTTC